The sequence of this TCR beta chain was determined in a study of blood T cells in healthy people across ages. Study-level results: Estimated diversity that came from one million T cells was considered an underestimate. CMV infection status of these donors was not known.

This clonotype showed up just once. Its specificity is not known. Extraction of total RNA produced a minimum of 6 micrograms from each sample. A second about 7 to 11 cycle PCR used barcoded and J-beta primers. Sequencing yielded, for each sample, at least 2.5 million paired-end reads carrying CDR3. TCRdb used MiXCR to reprocess the 5' RACE reads, holding one entry per CDR3 protein. In the table there are 920,000 or so distinct CDR3 sequences, less than 50% of which are singletons. Source material: blood. This TCR was recovered from a woman aged 55-70 years in good health.

CDR3 residues: CATSAPPPREETQYF. Written as DNA, the CDR3 is TGTGCCACCAGCGCCCCCCCTCCCAGAGAGGAGACCCAGTACTTC. The chain carries TRBV15 and TRBJ2-5; D is ambiguous. V was cut by 5 bases and J by 5 bases, with 18 bases left in between. This CDR3 comprises 15 residues. Germline CDR1 is LNHNV and CDR2 is YYDKDF (reference sequence).